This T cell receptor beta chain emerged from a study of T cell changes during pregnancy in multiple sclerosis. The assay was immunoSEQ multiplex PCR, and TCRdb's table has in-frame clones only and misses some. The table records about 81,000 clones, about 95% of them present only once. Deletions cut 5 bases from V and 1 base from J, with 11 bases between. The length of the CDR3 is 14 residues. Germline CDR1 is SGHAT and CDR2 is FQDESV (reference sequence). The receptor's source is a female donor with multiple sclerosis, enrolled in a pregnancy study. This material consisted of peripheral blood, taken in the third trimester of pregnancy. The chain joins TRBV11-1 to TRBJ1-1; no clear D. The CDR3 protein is CASSEVLQNTEAFF. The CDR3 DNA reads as TGTGCCAGCAGCGAAGTACTACAGAACACTGAAGCTTTCTTT.